One and the same sample provided the 9 T cell receptor beta chains below, sequenced in a study of shared clonotypes between healthy human individuals. TCRdb keeps only in-frame clones here, not all; method: immunoSEQ multiplex PCR. The table lists approximately 1.4 million clones, approximately 98% of them singletons. Sequencing was done on a sample of naive CD4+ T cells sorted from blood. The subset: CD45RA+ positively selected. The receptors originated from a man younger than 45 in good health.

The rearrangement uses TRBV29-1 and TRBJ2-1; 7 bases align to TRBD2. CDR1 and CDR2 from the germline V gene are SQVTM and ANQGSEA. V shed 8 bases, J shed 4 bases, and the junction held 5 bases outside the gene matches. The CDR3 runs to 12 residues. The DNA for the CDR3 is TGCAGCTTTTTAGCGGGTTACAATGAGCAGTTCTTC. Amino acids: CSFLAGYNEQFF.

This sequence joins TRBV28 and TRBJ2-7; the match to TRBD2 covers 12 bases. The V segment lost 6 bases and the J segment 5 bases; nucleotides outside the gene matches: 11. Germline V CDR1 and CDR2: MDHEN, SYDVKM. This CDR3 has 16 amino acids. The CDR3 reads CASRPGLAGRSDEQYF. The CDR3 coding sequence is TGTGCCAGCAGACCCGGACTAGCGGGGCGGTCCGACGAGCAGTACTTC. Using reference TRBV28 and TRBJ2-7 for the parts outside the CDR3, the full variable domain is DVKVTQSSRYLVKRTGEKVFLECVQDMDHENMFWYRQDPGLGLRLIYFSYDVKMKEKGDIPEGYSVSREKKERFSLILESASTNQTSMYLCASRPGLAGRSDEQYFGPGTRLTVT.

This clone came up once. Other nucleotide sequences in the sample specify the same CDR3. The J gene is TRBJ2-3, the V gene TRBV7-2, with D possibly matching TRBD2 (5 bases). This CDR3 contains 13 residues. Trimming cost V 3 bases and J 3 bases, with 7 bases left between them. CDR1 is SGHTA and CDR2 is FQGNSA in the germline V gene. This CDR3 is CASSFERTDTQYF. The CDR3 DNA is TGTGCCAGCAGCTTTGAGCGGACAGATACGCAGTATTTT.

The V and J genes are TRBV28 and TRBJ2-7; TRBD2 matches 13 bases. The CDR3 covers 16 residues. V shed 7 bases, J shed 5 bases, and the junction held 11 bases outside the gene matches. Germline CDR1 is MDHEN and CDR2 is SYDVKM. CDR3 protein: CASTLLGTSGIDEQYF. CDR3 in DNA: TGTGCCAGCACCCTTTTGGGGACTAGCGGGATTGACGAGCAGTACTTC.

CDR3 DNA: TGTGCCAGCAGTTTATCGGGAACAGCGTATCAGACCTTC. Amino acid sequence: CASSLSGTAYQTF. The chain couples TRBV27 to TRBJ1-2; D gene unclear. The V end was cut by 0 bases, the J end by 14 bases, with 16 bases between. The CDR3 totals 13 residues. Germline V gives CDR1 MNHEY, CDR2 SMNVEV (reference sequence).

The chain joins TRBV27 to TRBJ2-3; 10 nucleotides agree with TRBD2. The CDR3 runs 15 residues. V was pared by 6 bases and J by 5 bases, with 8 bases of the junction left unmatched. Germline CDR1 and CDR2: MNHEY and SMNVEV (reference sequence). DNA of the CDR3: TGTGCCAGCAGGCCGAGCGGGAGGGCAGGAGATACGCAGTATTTT. Residues: CASRPSGRAGDTQYF.

The chain recombines TRBV29-1 with TRBJ2-1; 11 nucleotides align to TRBD2. V gave up 7 bases and J gave up 7 bases; unmatched junction bases: 6. The V gene's germline CDR1 is SQVTM and CDR2 ANQGSEA. This CDR3 region has 13 residues. Here the CDR3 DNA reads TGCAGCGCCACTAGCGGGAGTAGAAATGAGCAGTTCTTC. This codes for CSATSGSRNEQFF.

In regard to this clone: A read error may produce the germline difference seen at one junction end. This rearrangement joins TRBV18 to TRBJ1-3, with a weak D call TRBD1 (5 bases). The germline CDR1 and CDR2 sequences are KGHSH and LQKENI. This CDR3 is built from 17 residues. CDR3 region: CASSHMLQGSSGSTIYF. The CDR3 DNA is TGTGCCAGCTCACATATGTTGCAGGGAAGCTCTGGAAGCACCATATATTTT.

The genes are TRBV5-4 and TRBJ1-1, with D possibly matching TRBD1 (5 bases). CDR3 length: 15 amino acids. The ends were cut back, 2 bases at V and 1 base at J, with 12 bases in the middle. Germline assignment: CDR1 SGHNT and CDR2 YYREEE (reference sequence). CDR3 amino acids: CASSFAMGGNTEAFF. CDR3 nucleotides: TGTGCCAGCAGCTTCGCGATGGGGGGGAACACTGAAGCTTTCTTT.